Shown below are 20 T cell receptor beta chains from a single sample sequenced in a study of OX40 agonist ivuxolimab in advanced cancers. Data came from immunoSEQ multiplex PCR; TCRdb stores just in-frame clones and leaves some out. This table has tens of thousands of clones, over 75% appearing once. The source material was CD4+ or CD8+ T cells sorted from blood, sampled in a trial of the OX40 agonist ivuxolimab. These receptors were collected from an adult with an advanced solid tumor such as melanoma, head and neck, liver or kidney cancer.

V gene TRBV28 combines with J gene TRBJ1-2; D may be TRBD1 (6 bases). Looked up from germline, CDR1 is MDHEN and CDR2 is SYDVKM. CDR3 length: 15 residues. Trimming removed 6 bases from V and 0 bases from J, with 14 bases in between. CDR3 protein: CASRTPTGANYGYTF. CDR3 DNA sequence: TGTGCCAGCAGGACCCCGACAGGAGCTAACTATGGCTACACCTTC.

V gene TRBV7-3 combines with J gene TRBJ2-1; tentatively, D is TRBD1 or TRBD2 (5 bases each). Germline CDR1 reads SGHTA; CDR2 reads FQGTGA. Between the trimmed V and J ends, which lost 0 bases and 0 bases, there was a span of 6 bases. The CDR3 has 15 amino acids. In DNA, the CDR3 is TGTGCCAGCAGCTTAACTGGGGGCTCCTACAATGAGCAGTTCTTC. Translating it yields CASSLTGGSYNEQFF.

The sample holds one count of this clone. The V and J genes are TRBV13 and TRBJ1-1; 9 positions match TRBD1. There are 16 residues in the CDR3. CDR1 and CDR2 from the germline V gene are PRHDT and FYEKMQ (reference sequence). V trimming: 2 bases; J trimming: 2 bases; junction bases outside the gene matches: 6. CDR3 in amino acids: CASSLNRDRVNTEAFF. CDR3 DNA sequence: TGTGCCAGCAGCTTAAACCGGGACAGGGTTAACACTGAAGCTTTCTTT.

The chain has TRBV28 and TRBJ2-7; D may be TRBD2 (7 bases). Trimming cost V 6 bases and J 5 bases, with 23 bases left between them. Germline V gives CDR1 MDHEN, CDR2 SYDVKM. CDR3 length equals 16 residues. The CDR3: CASSRFGGGRADEQYF. CDR3 bases: TGTGCCAGCAGCCGCTTTGGGGGGGGGCGGGCCGACGAGCAGTACTTC.

Of note for this clone: One junction end does not reproduce the germline sequence, and a read error may be involved. V gene TRBV4-1 combines with J gene TRBJ1-1; no clear D. Germline V lookup: CDR1 MGHRA, CDR2 YSYEKL. The CDR3 sequence is 11 residues long. The CDR3 is CASSQALGAFF. The CDR3 DNA is TGTGCCAGCAGCCAAGCCCTAGGGGCTTTCTTT.

In this sample, this clone turned up a few times. The genes are TRBV25-1 and TRBJ2-3, with D unresolved. Trimming stripped 1 base from V and 2 bases from J, with 10 bases between. This CDR3 contains 15 residues. Per the germline V gene, CDR1 is MGHDK and CDR2 is SYGVNS. CDR3 sequence reads: CASSEWKRTTDTQYF. DNA for the CDR3: TGTGCCAGCAGTGAATGGAAAAGGACCACAGATACGCAGTATTTT.

V is TRBV6-5 and J is TRBJ2-2, with TRBD2 matching 8 bases. The ends lost 0 bases at V and 5 bases at J; junction bases unmatched: 2. Germline-derived CDR1 and CDR2 are MNHEY and SVGAGI. The CDR3 covers 15 residues. CDR3 region: CASSYSAGGTGELFF. CDR3 sequence (DNA): TGTGCCAGCAGTTACTCGGCGGGGGGAACCGGGGAGCTGTTTTTT.

This chain links TRBV7-9 with TRBJ2-1; D may correspond to TRBD1 or TRBD2 (5 bases each). Germline CDR1 is SEHNR and CDR2 is FQNEAQ (reference sequence). The CDR3 is made up of 16 amino acids. The V and J ends lost 5 bases and 3 bases respectively, with 17 bases between them. CDR3 sequence: CASSHHQGPHYNEQFF. The CDR3 coding sequence is TGTGCCAGCAGCCATCATCAGGGACCCCACTACAATGAGCAGTTCTTC.

This clone was seen a handful of times. This CDR3 is CASSRFAVGTGYNYGYTF. CDR3 DNA: TGTGCCAGTAGTAGATTCGCCGTGGGGACAGGGTACAACTATGGCTACACCTTC. The chain carries TRBV19 and TRBJ1-2; 9 bases agree with TRBD1. The CDR3 extends over 18 amino acids. V lost 4 bases to trimming and J lost 2 bases; unmatched junction nucleotides: 14. In germline, CDR1 is LNHDA, CDR2 SQIVND (reference sequence).

V and J are TRBV18 and TRBJ2-3; D gene uncertain. The CDR3 has 16 residues. CDR1 and CDR2 from the germline V gene are KGHSH and LQKENI. V lost 2 bases to trimming and J lost 0 bases, with 12 bases between them. CDR3 bases: TGTGCCAGCTCACCAGTCGGCGGTCCTAGCACAGATACGCAGTATTTT. Translating it yields CASSPVGGPSTDTQYF.

On this clone itself: At one end, the junction sequence differs from germline, possibly due to a read error. This rearrangement joins TRBV7-2 to TRBJ2-3; 10 nucleotides match TRBD2. Germline loops: CDR1 SGHTA, CDR2 FQGNSA. CDR3 length equals 15 residues. CDR3 coding DNA: TGTGCCACCAGCGGGGGGGGGACCGGCACAGATACGCAGTATTTT. Protein sequence: CATSGGGTGTDTQYF.

This clone showed up just once. The genes are TRBV11-2 and TRBJ2-7; TRBD2 matches at 9 bases. This CDR3 comprises 16 residues. V shed 2 bases and J 6 bases; nucleotides not matched to a gene: 11. The germline CDR1 and CDR2 sequences are SGHAT and FQNNGV. CDR3 in amino acids: CASSLFMASGTLEQYF. In DNA form, the CDR3 reads TGTGCCAGCAGCTTATTTATGGCTAGCGGGACCCTCGAGCAGTACTTC.

This clone showed up just once. The chain links TRBV6-5 to TRBJ1-5, with D hard to call. Germline V gives CDR1 MNHEY, CDR2 SVGAGI. V was pared by 6 bases and J by 6 bases, with 12 bases between. This CDR3 is built from 13 residues. The CDR3 DNA follows: TGTGCCAGCAGCCAGACTGGGGTTCAGCCCCAGCATTTT. It yields the protein CASSQTGVQPQHF.

The V and J genes are TRBV6-1 and TRBJ1-5; D gene uncertain. Trimming removed 6 bases from V and 5 bases from J, with 11 bases in between. CDR3 length: 13 amino acids. The germline V gene encodes CDR1 MNHNS and CDR2 SASEGT. CDR3 coding DNA: TGTGCCAGCAGCCCGTTCATAGATCAGCCCCAGCATTTT. Its protein product is CASSPFIDQPQHF.

The chain recombines TRBV7-9 with TRBJ1-1; D uncertain. The CDR3 covers 17 residues. Trimming pared 4 bases from V and 1 base from J, leaving 19 bases between. Germline V gives CDR1 SEHNR, CDR2 FQNEAQ (reference sequence). CDR3 sequence reads: CASSSTQDGGSNTEAFF. The CDR3 DNA is TGTGCCAGCAGCTCGACCCAAGACGGCGGGTCGAACACTGAAGCTTTCTTT.

The rearrangement joins TRBV28 to TRBJ2-7; 9 nucleotides align to TRBD1. Looked up from germline, CDR1 is MDHEN and CDR2 is SYDVKM. The V gene end was trimmed by 10 bases and the J gene end by 6 bases; junction bases not matched to a gene: 13. CDR3 length: 14 amino acids. CDR3 in amino acids: CAILSGTGRSEQYF. CDR3 nucleotide sequence: TGTGCCATTTTATCCGGGACAGGGCGTAGCGAGCAGTACTTC.

This clone is medium-sized within its sample. CDR3 sequence (DNA): TGTGCCAGCAGTGAAGGGGGGCGGTCACCCCTCCACTTT. Its protein is CASSEGGRSPLHF. This chain connects TRBV2 to TRBJ1-6; perhaps TRBD1 as D (6 bases). The germline V gene has CDR1 SNHLY and CDR2 FYNNEI. The CDR3 runs 13 residues. V lost 1 base to trimming and J lost 10 bases, with 8 bases between them.

The chain links TRBV28 to TRBJ1-5; D is undetermined. Looked up from germline, CDR1 is MDHEN and CDR2 is SYDVKM. CDR3 length: 14 residues. V was cut by 6 bases and J by 2 bases, with 11 bases left in between. The CDR3 region is CASRPGIGNQPQHF. The CDR3, as DNA: TGTGCCAGCAGACCAGGTATAGGCAATCAGCCCCAGCATTTT.

The chain's CDR3 is CASSPLGTNTEAFF. In DNA, the CDR3 is TGTGCCAGCAGCCCTTTGGGCACGAACACTGAAGCTTTCTTT. The V and J genes are TRBV9 and TRBJ1-1; D is unresolved. Germline-derived CDR1 and CDR2 are SGDLS and YYNGEE. CDR3 size: 14 residues. V dropped 4 bases and J dropped 1 base, with 11 bases sitting between them.

V gene TRBV29-1 combines with J gene TRBJ2-7; 10 bases align to TRBD1. The CDR3 covers 15 residues. With 1 base clipped from V and 2 bases from J, the junction kept 5 bases outside the gene matches. Germline CDR1 SQVTM, CDR2 ANQGSEA. The DNA of the CDR3 is TGCAGCGTTGAAGTTGGGGACAGGGGACCCTACGAGCAGTACTTC. Encoded protein: CSVEVGDRGPYEQYF.